This TCR beta chain is from a study of blood T cells in healthy people across ages. Study findings and constraints: Shifts in expanded clonotypes may have been confounded by donor CMV status, which was unknown.

This clonotype has just a few counts. The antigen remains unidentified. PCR was performed a second time for about 7 to 11 cycles using a sample-barcoded 5' primer and a J-beta primer mix. TCRdb itself ran the 5' RACE reads through MiXCR, one entry per CDR3 protein. The repertoire consists of roughly 790,000 distinct CDR3 sequences, with 43% occurring once and the leading ten covering approximately 22%. The sample was blood. This clonotype was obtained from a woman in her sixties in good health.

The CDR3 sequence: CSAGKTGGVKNSPLHF. The CDR3 nucleotides read TGCAGTGCCGGAAAAACTGGGGGAGTTAAGAATTCACCCCTCCACTTT. The chain is built from TRBV20-1 and TRBJ1-6; D perhaps matches TRBD1 (5 bases). This CDR3 is 16 amino acids long. The germline V gene has CDR1 DFQATT and CDR2 SNEGSKA (reference sequence). The V end lost 6 bases, the J end lost 7 bases, and 22 bases lay between the germline ends.